This is a list of T cell receptor beta chains from one sample in a study of blood T cell repertoires in COVID-19. Sequencing was performed with immunoSEQ multiplex PCR; in TCRdb, only in-frame clones are kept and a portion is missing. In the table there are over 200,000 clones, approximately 90% of which are singletons. The sequenced material came from peripheral blood. These receptor sequences come from a man aged 60 to 69 with COVID-19, enrolled during active disease. Each CDR3 is given with its conserved first and last residue. The D gene is left open where the match is weak.

D	V	J	length	CDR3
TRBD2	TRBV5-1	TRBJ2-1	16	CASSLVAGGPYDEQFF
-	TRBV6-2/TRBV6-3	TRBJ1-2	13	CASSYTRNYGYTF
-	TRBV29-1	TRBJ2-7	13	CSVNGGRTYEQYF
-	TRBV5-5	TRBJ1-5	12	CASSSINQPQHF
TRBD1	TRBV5-1	TRBJ2-3	14	CASNVRGTTDTQYF
TRBD2	TRBV4-2	TRBJ2-2	16	CASSQWGLPNAGELFF
TRBD1	TRBV19	TRBJ1-2	14	CASIADRVSYGYTF
-	TRBV4-1	TRBJ1-5	10	CAKSNQPQHF
-	TRBV2	TRBJ2-1	16	CASSESGRIAYNEQFF
TRBD1	TRBV29-1	TRBJ2-2	14	CSVETQGFTGELFF
-	TRBV3-1/TRBV3-2	TRBJ2-5	18	CASSPTGADLLRKETQYF
TRBD1	TRBV19	TRBJ1-3	17	CASSPMGTGRSGNTIYF
-	TRBV15	TRBJ2-1	17	CATSRRLDRGAYNEQFF
-	TRBV11-2	TRBJ2-1	16	CASSLRRKSSYNEQFF
TRBD1	TRBV19	TRBJ1-2	13	CASSSQDREGYTF
-	TRBV9	TRBJ2-2	15	CASSAIVSDTGELFF
TRBD1	TRBV19	TRBJ2-1	15	CASSPGTGGGNEQFF
TRBD2	TRBV5-8	TRBJ2-3	16	CASSGLAGASTDTQYF
-	TRBV5-1	TRBJ1-1	14	CASSQRTANTEAFF
-	TRBV9	TRBJ1-2	14	CASRATGLNYGYTF
-	TRBV29-1	TRBJ1-3	13	CSVVRGSGNTIYF
TRBD2	TRBV5-5	TRBJ2-1	17	CASSLVRLAGVYNEQFF
-	TRBV6-4	TRBJ1-3	13	CASSAEAGNTIYF
TRBD2	TRBV5-1	TRBJ2-1	19	CASSGTSGGADYSYNEQFF
TRBD2	TRBV2	TRBJ2-3	16	CASSPTSGGYTDTQYF
TRBD1	TRBV6-5	TRBJ2-7	16	CASSSERGPPNYEQYF
TRBD1	TRBV11-2	TRBJ2-6	17	CASSLGTGISGANVLTF
-	TRBV3-1/TRBV3-2	TRBJ2-7	17	CASSHPATASATYEQYF
-	TRBV27	TRBJ2-3	14	CASRTWLGTDTQYF
-	TRBV30	TRBJ1-6	16	CAWSDGLVGLNSPLHF
-	TRBV24-1	TRBJ2-7	19	CATNTKTGHFYPLLGEQYF
TRBD2	TRBV9	TRBJ2-3	17	CASSVGNSGGRTDTQYF
-	TRBV5-1	TRBJ1-2	15	CASSLADGGDYGYTF
-	TRBV11-2	TRBJ2-5	16	CASSLVLWGRGETQYF
TRBD2	TRBV12-3/TRBV12-4	TRBJ2-1	13	CASSLVAGGEQFF
-	TRBV3-1/TRBV3-2	TRBJ2-7	12	CASSQGGREQYF
TRBD1	TRBV7-9	TRBJ1-6	16	CASSAGQGTYNSPLHF
-	TRBV28	TRBJ1-6	12	CASRLVGSPLHF
TRBD1	TRBV10-1	TRBJ1-4	17	CATGTDPPGQGYEKLFF
-	TRBV12-3/TRBV12-4	TRBJ2-1	12	CAIGGPYNEQFF
-	TRBV7-2	TRBJ1-5	14	CASSWGGRNQPQHF
-	TRBV5-5	TRBJ2-1	15	CASSPDGSSYNEQFF
TRBD2	TRBV9	TRBJ2-3	14	CASSGGLASDTQYF
-	TRBV10-3	TRBJ1-2	13	CATRAGEGGGYTF
-	TRBV18	TRBJ2-5	15	CASSPPVLTGETQYF
-	TRBV5-5	TRBJ1-1	14	CASSPPGGYREAFF
-	TRBV4-1	TRBJ2-5	16	CASSQEPIGGRETQYF
-	TRBV7-2	TRBJ2-4	15	CASSLAHVAKNIQYF
-	TRBV27	TRBJ1-4	14	CASSLSRANEKLFF
TRBD2	TRBV30	TRBJ2-1	14	CAWSVGGSYNEQFF
TRBD1	TRBV3-1/TRBV3-2	TRBJ1-2	13	CASSPAQGVGYTF
TRBD2	TRBV7-2	TRBJ2-1	15	CASSQTSGQYNEQFF
-	TRBV19	TRBJ1-5	15	CASSLIKEGNQPQHF
TRBD2	TRBV5-1	TRBJ2-3	16	CASSRASGSVADTQYF
-	TRBV5-5	TRBJ2-7	14	CASSLSPSDHEQYF
TRBD1	TRBV14	TRBJ2-2	16	CASSRWTGLNTGELFF
-	TRBV5-1	TRBJ2-1	14	CASSYRRPYNEQFF